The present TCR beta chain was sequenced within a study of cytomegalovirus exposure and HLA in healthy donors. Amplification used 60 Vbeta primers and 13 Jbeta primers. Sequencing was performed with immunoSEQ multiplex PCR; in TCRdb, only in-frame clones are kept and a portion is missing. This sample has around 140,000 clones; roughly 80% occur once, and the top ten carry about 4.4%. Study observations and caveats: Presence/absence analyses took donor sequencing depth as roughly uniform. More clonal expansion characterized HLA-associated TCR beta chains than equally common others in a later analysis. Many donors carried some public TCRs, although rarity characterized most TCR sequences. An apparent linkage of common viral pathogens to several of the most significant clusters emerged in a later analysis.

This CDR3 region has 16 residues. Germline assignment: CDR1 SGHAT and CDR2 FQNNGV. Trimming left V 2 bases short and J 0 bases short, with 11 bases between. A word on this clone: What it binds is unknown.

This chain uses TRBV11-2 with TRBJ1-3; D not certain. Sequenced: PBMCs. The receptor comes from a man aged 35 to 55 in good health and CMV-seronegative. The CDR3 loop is CASSLIKGLSGNTIYF. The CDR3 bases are TGTGCCAGCAGCTTAATCAAAGGACTCTCTGGAAACACCATATATTTT.